This T cell receptor (beta chain) was captured in a study of regulatory T cells in long-lasting Graves disease. Study outcomes and limitations: Newly diagnosed patients shared 950 to 1,000 public clonotypes; persistent patients shared around 2,500.

The CDR3 loop spans 14 amino acids. Germline V gene lookup returns CDR1 LNHDA and CDR2 SQIVND (reference sequence). The trim removed 4 bases at V and 3 bases at J, leaving 6 bases unmatched. Points on this clonotype: Antigen: not known.

Noted time point: newly diagnosed GD, antithyroid drugs for less than 3 months. Preparation of the TCR library used RNA extracted from PBMCs. Sequencing libraries for TCR beta were prepared with iRepertoire HTBI primers and Arm-PCR of CDR3 regions. MiXCR, applied by TCRdb to the multiplex PCR reads, yields one record per CDR3 protein. The top ten hold 7.8% of the sample, which has roughly 410,000 distinct CDR3 sequences, 15% seen once. In addition, the sample was reused for a study of T cells in Graves' hyperthyroidism and ophthalmopathy. That investigation notes: Among the patients, aged 18 to 65, hyperthyroidism was newly diagnosed and had lasted under 2 months. First-round RT-PCR of the TCR CDR3 relied on the HTBI primer set.

The sample was peripheral blood mononuclear cells (PBMCs), taken at new diagnosis, from a patient treated with antithyroid drugs. This clonotype was obtained from a woman between 40 and 55 years old with Graves disease. V is TRBV19 and J is TRBJ2-7, with 7 bases lining up with TRBD1. CDR3 sequence reads: CASSTRQGDYEQYF. CDR3 nucleotide sequence: TGTGCCAGTAGTACGAGACAGGGAGACTACGAGCAGTACTTC.